This passage covers 24 T cell receptor beta chains from one sample sequenced in a study of T cell responses to AZD1222 COVID-19 vaccine. Assay used: immunoSEQ multiplex PCR; TCRdb lists only in-frame clones, some missing. The table has just over 20,000 clones, 70% to 85% seen once. Sequenced material: peripheral blood, taken on day 0 of AZD1222 vaccination. All receptors derive from an adult in good health.

CDR3 sequence reads: CASSLEQGAFYEKLFF. Written as DNA, the CDR3 is TGTGCCAGCAGCTTGGAACAGGGGGCTTTCTATGAAAAACTGTTTTTT. The chain is built from TRBV7-6 and TRBJ1-4; 9 positions match TRBD1. V trimming: 3 bases; J trimming: 6 bases; junction bases outside the gene matches: 8. Germline V CDR1 and CDR2: SGHVS, FNYEAQ. The CDR3 extends over 16 amino acids.

The chain employs TRBV2 and TRBJ2-5; a weak D match, TRBD1 (6 bases). The germline CDR1 and CDR2 sequences are SNHLY and FYNNEI. The CDR3 totals 13 residues. V lost 9 bases to trimming and J lost 6 bases, with 17 bases between them. The chain's CDR3 is CASRSQGGQTQYF. The CDR3 bases are TGTGCCAGTCGCTCACAGGGCGGGCAGACCCAGTACTTC. The variable domain in full, with the rest retrieved from reference TRBV2 and TRBJ2-5, is EPEVTQTPSHQVTQMGQEVILRCVPISNHLYFYWYRQILGQKVEFLVSFYNNEISEKSEIFDDQFSVERPDGSNFTLKIRSTKLEDSAMYFCASRSQGGQTQYFGPGTRLLVL.

V is TRBV6-5 and J is TRBJ2-5; tentative D call: TRBD2 (7 bases). There are 14 residues in the CDR3. V shed 8 bases and J shed 5 bases, with 18 bases lying between them. From germline, CDR1 is MNHEY and CDR2 SVGAGI. The CDR3 spells CASGSGGLQETQYF. As DNA, the CDR3 is TGTGCCAGCGGGTCCGGGGGGCTGCAGGAGACCCAGTACTTC.

A remark on this clone: Different DNA sequences within this sample yield the same CDR3. The chain is built from TRBV19 and TRBJ2-1; D remains ambiguous. Germline V gene sequence: CDR1 LNHDA, CDR2 SQIVND (reference sequence). CDR3 size: 13 residues. V was cut by 5 bases and J by 5 bases, with 10 bases left in between. As DNA, the CDR3 is TGTGCCAGTAGTTTCGGCCGAGACAATGAGCAGTTCTTC. Protein product: CASSFGRDNEQFF.

With respect to this clone: Germline is not matched at one junction end, which may reflect a read error. The J gene is TRBJ2-5, the V gene TRBV6-4; tentative D call: TRBD1 (6 bases). The CDR3 covers 11 residues. In germline, CDR1 is MRHNA, CDR2 SNTAGT. In DNA form, the CDR3 reads TGTGCCAGCAGTGTGCTAACAGGGCCTAACTTC. Translated, it gives CASSVLTGPNF.

In its sample, this clone was seen once. V usage is TRBV14 and J usage is TRBJ2-7; TRBD2 agrees at 8 bases. The CDR3 loop spans 15 amino acids. Trimming took 4 bases from V and 1 from J; bases not matched to a gene: 6. CDR1 is SGHDN and CDR2 is FVKESK in the germline V gene. The CDR3 here is CASSPASGLSYEQYF. The CDR3 DNA sequence: TGTGCCAGCAGCCCGGCTAGCGGGCTATCCTACGAGCAGTACTTC.

This clone has more than one count but fewer than ten. The chain uses TRBV30 and TRBJ1-1; D gene ambiguous. The CDR3 totals 14 residues. The germline gives CDR1 GTSNPN, CDR2 SVGIG (reference sequence). V lost 0 bases to trimming and J lost 1 base, with 9 bases between them. CDR3 region: CAWSVNGPNTEAFF. Written as DNA, the CDR3 is TGTGCCTGGAGTGTAAATGGGCCGAACACTGAAGCTTTCTTT.

CDR3 in amino acids: CASSPLPGPGRTYEQYF. Here the CDR3 DNA reads TGTGCCAGCAGCCCACTCCCCGGCCCGGGACGGACCTACGAGCAGTACTTC. This sequence joins TRBV6-2 or TRBV6-3 and TRBJ2-7; D may be TRBD1 or TRBD2 (5 bases each). The V and J ends lost 6 bases and 2 bases respectively, with 23 bases between them. CDR3 length: 17 residues. Germline values: CDR1 MNHEY, CDR2 SVGEGT.

The V call is TRBV29-1, the J call TRBJ2-7; no firm D call. V was clipped by 4 bases and J by 4 bases, with 11 bases between them. The CDR3 extends over 12 amino acids. The germline gives CDR1 SQVTM, CDR2 ANQGSEA. As DNA, the CDR3 is TGCAGCGTTGGGAGCAGCCGATACGAGCAGTACTTC. Its protein product is CSVGSSRYEQYF.

The sample holds a few counts of this clone. The chain couples TRBV27 to TRBJ1-1, with D maybe TRBD1 (5 bases). The CDR3 loop spans 14 amino acids. CDR1 and CDR2 (germline): MNHEY, SMNVEV (reference sequence). V shed 8 bases and J shed 0 bases, with 13 bases lying between them. CDR3 region: CASGRGLMNTEAFF. CDR3 coding DNA: TGTGCCAGCGGGCGGGGACTCATGAACACTGAAGCTTTCTTT.

This CDR3 is CASSFGTRQFF. CDR3 DNA sequence: TGTGCCAGCAGTTTCGGGACTAGGCAGTTCTTC. This sequence joins TRBV27 and TRBJ2-1; 8 nucleotides agree with TRBD2. V lost 3 bases, J lost 12 bases, and 1 base stayed unmatched. The CDR3 covers 11 residues. Germline assignment: CDR1 MNHEY and CDR2 SMNVEV (reference sequence).

The chain uses TRBV9 and TRBJ2-1; TRBD2 matches at 9 bases. Trimming cost V 1 base and J 8 bases; bases outside gene matches: 7. The CDR3 length is 15 residues. Germline loops: CDR1 SGDLS, CDR2 YYNGEE. Written as DNA, the CDR3 is TGTGCCAGCAGCGTAAGCCTAGCGGGATATGATGAGCAGTTCTTC. It is translated as CASSVSLAGYDEQFF.

V and J are TRBV28 and TRBJ1-5; TRBD1 matches 7 bases. J lost 1 base, V lost 6 bases, and 24 bases had no gene match. Germline CDR1 and CDR2: MDHEN and SYDVKM. The CDR3 is 21 amino acids. This CDR3 is CASRIFGSSWQGETSNQPQHF. CDR3 coding DNA: TGTGCCAGCAGGATTTTTGGATCCTCGTGGCAGGGGGAGACAAGCAATCAGCCCCAGCATTTT.

The J gene is TRBJ2-5, the V gene TRBV4-1; D might be TRBD1 or TRBD2, each matching 6 bases. Germline CDR1 is MGHRA and CDR2 is YSYEKL. V shed 4 bases and J shed 4 bases, with 16 bases lying between them. This CDR3 has 15 amino acids. In DNA form, the CDR3 reads TGCGCCAGCAGCCGAGAGAAGGGGGGCGGAGAGACCCAGTACTTC. Protein: CASSREKGGGETQYF.

The genes are TRBV28 and TRBJ2-7; 10 bases are shared with TRBD1. V gave up 7 bases and J gave up 4 bases; unmatched junction bases: 7. The CDR3 sequence is 14 residues long. CDR1 is MDHEN and CDR2 is SYDVKM in the germline V gene. The CDR3 DNA follows: TGTGCCAGCACAGGACAGGGGGACAAATACGAGCAGTACTTC. Its translation is CASTGQGDKYEQYF.

The V and J genes are TRBV28 and TRBJ2-7; 8 positions agree with TRBD1. This CDR3 spans 18 amino acids. The ends lost 5 bases at V and 3 bases at J; junction bases unmatched: 18. The germline CDR1 and CDR2 sequences are MDHEN and SYDVKM. The CDR3 is CASSRDRWGVLINYEQYF. CDR3 DNA sequence: TGTGCCAGCAGTCGGGACAGGTGGGGAGTTTTAATAAACTACGAGCAGTACTTC.

The V and J genes are TRBV28 and TRBJ2-7, with TRBD1 identical over 7 bases. Trimming removed 6 bases from V and 3 bases from J; junction bases left unmatched: 8. The CDR3 runs to 14 residues. Germline V gene data show CDR1 as MDHEN and CDR2 as SYDVKM. CDR3 bases: TGTGCCAGCAGCCGACGACAGGGTTTCTACGAGCAGTACTTC. Protein product: CASSRRQGFYEQYF.

The chain is built from TRBV28 and TRBJ2-1; weak D call: TRBD2 (7 bases). Germline CDR1 and CDR2: MDHEN and SYDVKM. This CDR3 is 17 amino acids long. The V end was cut by 5 bases, the J end by 1 base, with 18 bases between. The CDR3 spells CASSLPEGGRSYNEQFF. The CDR3 DNA reads as TGTGCCAGCAGTCTTCCCGAGGGGGGGCGTTCCTACAATGAGCAGTTCTTC.

The chain carries TRBV10-3 and TRBJ2-3; 11 bases map to TRBD2. This CDR3 comprises 17 residues. The ends lost 4 bases at V and 0 bases at J; junction bases unmatched: 6. Germline CDR1 and CDR2: ENHRY and SYGVKD. CDR3 DNA: TGTGCCATCAGTGCGTCGACTAGCGGGGATAGCACAGATACGCAGTATTTT. It is translated as CAISASTSGDSTDTQYF.

The rearrangement links TRBV19 to TRBJ2-7; tentative D call: TRBD1 (6 bases). V was pared by 1 base and J by 1 base, with 11 bases between. This CDR3 has 15 residues. CDR1 and CDR2 from the germline V gene are LNHDA and SQIVND (reference sequence). The CDR3 coding sequence is TGTGCCAGTAGTATAGGCGGGCAGGGGTCCTACGAGCAGTACTTC. It translates to CASSIGGQGSYEQYF.

The gene calls are TRBV5-1 and TRBJ1-1; D might be TRBD1 (5 bases). The CDR3 loop spans 13 amino acids. CDR1 and CDR2 (germline): SGHRS, YFSETQ. Trimming cost V 5 bases and J 8 bases, with 16 bases left between them. CDR3 sequence: CASRPGPRIEAFF. CDR3 in DNA: TGCGCCAGCAGGCCGGGACCAAGAATAGAAGCTTTCTTT.

DNA for the CDR3: TGTGCCAGCAGCCGGGAACCCTATAATTCACCCCTCCACTTT. Translating it yields CASSREPYNSPLHF. The chain combines TRBV3-1 (or the pseudogene TRBV3-2) with TRBJ1-6; no definite D call. Germline V gives CDR1 LGHDT, CDR2 YNNKEL (reference sequence). The CDR3 contains 14 residues. V lost 4 bases and J 2 bases, leaving 6 bases between the germline ends.

The chain recombines TRBV24-1 with TRBJ2-4, with D maybe TRBD2 (6 bases). This CDR3 is 12 amino acids long. Trimming cost V 6 bases and J 10 bases, with 12 bases left between them. Germline V gene sequence: CDR1 KGHDR, CDR2 SFDVKD. CDR3 nucleotides: TGTGCCACCAGTAGTGGCCGGGGGATTCAGTACTTC. As protein: CATSSGRGIQYF.

V is TRBV2 and J is TRBJ1-4; the D gene is possibly TRBD1 (6 bases). The germline V and J ends were trimmed by 6 bases and 8 bases, with 19 bases remaining between them. The CDR3 is made up of 15 amino acids. Per the germline V gene, CDR1 is SNHLY and CDR2 is FYNNEI. CDR3 sequence: CASSDQGQGWEKLFF. DNA for the CDR3: TGTGCCAGCAGCGACCAGGGCCAGGGGTGGGAAAAACTGTTTTTT.